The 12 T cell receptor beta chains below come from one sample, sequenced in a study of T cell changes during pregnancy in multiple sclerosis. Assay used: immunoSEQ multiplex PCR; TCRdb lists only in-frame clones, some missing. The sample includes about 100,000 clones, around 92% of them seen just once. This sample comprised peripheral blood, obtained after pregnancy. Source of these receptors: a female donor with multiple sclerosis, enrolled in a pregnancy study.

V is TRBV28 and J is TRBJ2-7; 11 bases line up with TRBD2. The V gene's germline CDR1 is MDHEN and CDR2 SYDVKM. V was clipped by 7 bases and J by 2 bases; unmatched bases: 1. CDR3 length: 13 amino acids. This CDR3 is CASTGLAAYEQYF. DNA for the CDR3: TGTGCCAGCACGGGACTAGCGGCCTACGAGCAGTACTTC. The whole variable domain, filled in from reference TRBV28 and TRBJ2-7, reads DVKVTQSSRYLVKRTGEKVFLECVQDMDHENMFWYRQDPGLGLRLIYFSYDVKMKEKGDIPEGYSVSREKKERFSLILESASTNQTSMYLCASTGLAAYEQYFGPGTRLTVT.

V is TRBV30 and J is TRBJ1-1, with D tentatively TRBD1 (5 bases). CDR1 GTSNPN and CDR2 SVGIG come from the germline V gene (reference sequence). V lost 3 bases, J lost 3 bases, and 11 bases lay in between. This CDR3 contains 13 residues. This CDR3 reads CAWSWGRDTEAFF. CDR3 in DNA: TGTGCCTGGAGCTGGGGGAGGGACACTGAAGCTTTCTTT.

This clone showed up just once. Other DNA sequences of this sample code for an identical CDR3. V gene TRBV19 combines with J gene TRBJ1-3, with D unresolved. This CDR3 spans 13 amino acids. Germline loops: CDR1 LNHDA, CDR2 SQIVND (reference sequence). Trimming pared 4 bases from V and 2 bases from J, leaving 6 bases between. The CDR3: CASSTGAGNTIYF. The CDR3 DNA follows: TGTGCCAGTAGTACGGGAGCTGGAAACACCATATATTTT.

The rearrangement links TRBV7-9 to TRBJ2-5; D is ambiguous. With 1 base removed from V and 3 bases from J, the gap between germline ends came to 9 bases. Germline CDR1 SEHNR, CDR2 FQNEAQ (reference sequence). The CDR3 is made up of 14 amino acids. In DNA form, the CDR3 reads TGTGCCAGCAGCTTAGTTGGCAGCGAAGAGACCCAGTACTTC. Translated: CASSLVGSEETQYF.

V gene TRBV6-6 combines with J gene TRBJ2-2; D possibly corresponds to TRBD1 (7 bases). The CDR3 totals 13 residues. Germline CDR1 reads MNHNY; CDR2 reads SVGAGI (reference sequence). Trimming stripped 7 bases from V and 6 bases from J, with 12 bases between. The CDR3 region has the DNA TGTGCCAGCATCCAGGGGGGTGCCGGGGAGCTGTTTTTT. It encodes CASIQGGAGELFF.

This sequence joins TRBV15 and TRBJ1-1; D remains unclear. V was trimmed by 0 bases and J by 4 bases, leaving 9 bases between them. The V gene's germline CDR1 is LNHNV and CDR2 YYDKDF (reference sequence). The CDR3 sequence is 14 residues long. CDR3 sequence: CATSRDRGGTEAFF. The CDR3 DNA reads TGTGCCACCAGCAGAGATCGAGGAGGCACTGAAGCTTTCTTT.

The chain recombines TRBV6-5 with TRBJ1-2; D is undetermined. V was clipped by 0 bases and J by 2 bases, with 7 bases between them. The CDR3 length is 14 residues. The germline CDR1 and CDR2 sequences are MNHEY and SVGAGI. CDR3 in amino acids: CASSYSPRNYGYTF. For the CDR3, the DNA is TGTGCCAGCAGTTACTCGCCGCGGAACTATGGCTACACCTTC.

The DNA of the CDR3 is TGTGCCAGTAGTATAGCGGGGGAAGAGACCCAGTACTTC. This encodes CASSIAGEETQYF. The rearrangement uses TRBV19 and TRBJ2-5; a weak D match, TRBD2 (6 bases). With 1 base removed from V and 3 bases from J, the gap between germline ends came to 6 bases. The CDR3 has 13 residues. Germline V gene lookup returns CDR1 LNHDA and CDR2 SQIVND (reference sequence). The full variable domain, rest sourced from reference TRBV19 and TRBJ2-5, is DGGITQSPKYLFRKEGQNVTLSCEQNLNHDAMYWYRQDPGQGLRLIYYSQIVNDFQKGDIAEGYSVSREKKESFPLTVTSAQKNPTAFYLCASSIAGEETQYFGPGTRLLVL.

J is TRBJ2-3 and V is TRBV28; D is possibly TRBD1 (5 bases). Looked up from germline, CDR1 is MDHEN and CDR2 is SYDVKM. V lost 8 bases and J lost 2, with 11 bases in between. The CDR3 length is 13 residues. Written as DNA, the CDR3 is TGTGCCAGCCTCAGGGTATACACAGATACGCAGTATTTT. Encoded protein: CASLRVYTDTQYF.

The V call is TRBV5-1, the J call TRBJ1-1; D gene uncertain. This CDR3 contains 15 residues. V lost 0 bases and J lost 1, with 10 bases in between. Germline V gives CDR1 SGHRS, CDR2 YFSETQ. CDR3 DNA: TGCGCCAGCAGCTTGGCCAGTTCAGGGAACACTGAAGCTTTCTTT. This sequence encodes CASSLASSGNTEAFF.

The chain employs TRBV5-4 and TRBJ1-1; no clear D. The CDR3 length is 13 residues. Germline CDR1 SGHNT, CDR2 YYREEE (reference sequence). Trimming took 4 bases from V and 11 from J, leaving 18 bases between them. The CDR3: CASSRSGNRSAFF. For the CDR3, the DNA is TGTGCCAGCAGCCGGTCAGGCAATAGATCGGCTTTCTTT.

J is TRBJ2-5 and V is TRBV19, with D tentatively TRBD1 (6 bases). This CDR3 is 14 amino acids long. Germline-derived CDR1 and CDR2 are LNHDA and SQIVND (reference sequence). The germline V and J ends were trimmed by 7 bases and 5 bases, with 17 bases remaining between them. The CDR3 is CASNTGKTPETQYF. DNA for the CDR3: TGTGCCAGTAACACAGGGAAGACCCCGGAGACCCAGTACTTC.